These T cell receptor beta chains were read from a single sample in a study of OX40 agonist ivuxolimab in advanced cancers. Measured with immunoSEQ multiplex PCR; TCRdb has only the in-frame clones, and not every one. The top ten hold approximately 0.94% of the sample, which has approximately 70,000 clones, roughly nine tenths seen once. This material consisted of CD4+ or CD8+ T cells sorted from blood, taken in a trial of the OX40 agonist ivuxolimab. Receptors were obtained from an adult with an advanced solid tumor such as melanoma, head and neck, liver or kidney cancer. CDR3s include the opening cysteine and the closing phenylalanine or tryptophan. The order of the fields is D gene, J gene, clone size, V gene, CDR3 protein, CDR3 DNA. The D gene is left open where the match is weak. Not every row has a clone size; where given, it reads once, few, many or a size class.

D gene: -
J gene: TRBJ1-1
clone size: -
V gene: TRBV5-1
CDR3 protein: CASSLAGTSEAFF
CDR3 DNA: TGCGCCAGCAGCTTGGCCGGGACCTCTGAAGCTTTCTTT

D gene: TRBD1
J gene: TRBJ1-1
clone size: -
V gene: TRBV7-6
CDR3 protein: CASSPAQGARNTEAFF
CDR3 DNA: TGTGCCAGCAGCCCGGCACAGGGGGCCCGGAACACTGAAGCTTTCTTT

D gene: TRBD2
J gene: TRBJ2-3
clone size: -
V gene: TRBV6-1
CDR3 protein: CASSASGLSTDTQYF
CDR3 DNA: TGTGCCAGCAGTGCTAGCGGTCTTAGCACAGATACGCAGTATTTT

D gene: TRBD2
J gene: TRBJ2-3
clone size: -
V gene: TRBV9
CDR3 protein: CASSVLAGGGDTQYF
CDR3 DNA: TGTGCCAGCAGCGTTCTAGCGGGAGGTGGAGATACGCAGTATTTT

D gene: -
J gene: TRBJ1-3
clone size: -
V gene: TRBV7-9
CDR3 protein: CASSPLTSNSGNTIYF
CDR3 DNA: TGTGCCAGCAGCCCGTTAACGTCCAACTCTGGAAACACCATATATTTT

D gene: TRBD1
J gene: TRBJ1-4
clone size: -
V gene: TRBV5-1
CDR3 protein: CASSFTGAKREKLFF
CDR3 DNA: TGCGCCAGCAGCTTTACAGGGGCGAAGCGTGAAAAACTGTTTTTT

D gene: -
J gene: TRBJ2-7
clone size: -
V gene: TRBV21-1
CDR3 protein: CASSKAGQWRGQYF
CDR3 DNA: TGTGCCAGCAGCAAAGCCGGGCAGTGGCGGGGGCAGTACTTC

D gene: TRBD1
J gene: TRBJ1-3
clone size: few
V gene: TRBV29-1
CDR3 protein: CSVEETGGGNTIYF
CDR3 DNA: TGCAGCGTTGAAGAAACAGGGGGCGGAAACACCATATATTTT

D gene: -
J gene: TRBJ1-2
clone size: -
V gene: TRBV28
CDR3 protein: CASSLAALYGYTF
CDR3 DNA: TGTGCCAGCAGTTTAGCGGCCCTCTATGGCTACACCTTC

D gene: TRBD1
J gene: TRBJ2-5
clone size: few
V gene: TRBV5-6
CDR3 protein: CASSSELDRGVIETQYF
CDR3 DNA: TGTGCCAGCAGCTCCGAACTAGACAGGGGGGTCATAGAGACCCAGTACTTC

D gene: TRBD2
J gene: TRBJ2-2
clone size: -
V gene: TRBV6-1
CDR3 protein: CASSEGVLAGTGELFF
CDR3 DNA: TGTGCCAGCAGTGAAGGCGTTCTAGCGGGCACCGGGGAGCTGTTTTTT

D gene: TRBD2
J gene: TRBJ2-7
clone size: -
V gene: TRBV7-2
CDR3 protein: CASRRTSGRTHEQYF
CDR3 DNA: TGTGCCAGCAGACGGACTAGCGGGAGAACCCACGAGCAGTACTTC

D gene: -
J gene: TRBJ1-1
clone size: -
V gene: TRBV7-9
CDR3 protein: CASSLSSTEAFF
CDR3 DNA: TGTGCCAGCAGCCTATCCTCCACTGAAGCTTTCTTT

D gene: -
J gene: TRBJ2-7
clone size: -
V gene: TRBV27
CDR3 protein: CASWGRATYEQYF
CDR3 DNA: TGTGCCAGCTGGGGCCGGGCAACCTACGAGCAGTACTTC

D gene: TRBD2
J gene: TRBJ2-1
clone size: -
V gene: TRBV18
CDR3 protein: CASSRASGSVDEQFF
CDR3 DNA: TGTGCCAGCTCGCGGGCTAGCGGGAGTGTAGATGAGCAGTTCTTC

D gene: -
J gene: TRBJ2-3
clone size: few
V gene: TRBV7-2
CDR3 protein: CASSLARLALVGDTQYF
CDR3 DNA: TGTGCCAGCAGCTTAGCGCGGCTAGCACTGGTCGGAGATACGCAGTATTTT

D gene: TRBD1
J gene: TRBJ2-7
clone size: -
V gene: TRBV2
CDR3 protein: CASRAAGTGNYEQYF
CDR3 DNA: TGTGCCAGCAGGGCTGCCGGGACAGGGAACTACGAGCAGTACTTC